This T cell receptor (beta chain) appears in the sequencing data of a study of kidney transplant recipient with SARS-CoV-2 infection. This clonotype was observed many times. TCRdb independently ran MiXCR on the reads; one entry per CDR3 protein. The sample contains fewer than 250,000 distinct CDR3 sequences, under 35% of which appear only once. The CDR3 totals 16 residues. Germline trimming cut 2 bases from V and 7 bases from J; bases unmatched to any gene: 8. The germline CDR1 and CDR2 sequences are SEHNR and FQNEAQ (reference sequence). The rearrangement links TRBV7-9 to TRBJ2-2, with 9 bases matching TRBD2. The sequences come from a blood sample, collected at baseline and around day 120 from a kidney transplant recipient. The TCR sequence derives from a male patient aged 30 to 40 who had COVID-19 and was a kidney transplant recipient. Some T cells may arise from the graft donor. This CDR3 reads CASSLPSGRLDGELFF. The CDR3 DNA is TGTGCCAGCAGCTTACCGAGCGGGAGGTTAGACGGGGAGCTGTTTTTT.